This T cell receptor beta chain emerged from a study of PD-1 blockade in classical Hodgkin lymphoma. Using immunoSEQ multiplex PCR, the repertoire was profiled, and TCRdb retains in-frame clones only, with some absent. This table holds over 20,000 clones, about 87% found once. Time point meaning: newly diagnosed, previously untreated cHL patient sample. Isolated CD8+ T cells were derived from thawed PBMCs through magnetic negative selection. Acting as the comparison were PBMCs from newly diagnosed, untreated classical Hodgkin lymphoma. A note on this clone: The antigen remains undetermined.

This CDR3 contains 13 residues. V lost 7 bases and J lost 13; bases outside the gene matches: 7. Germline V gene data show CDR1 as SGHTA and CDR2 as FQGNSA. Study results and limitations: Repertoire difference causes, possibly disease activity or prior therapy, remain undefined.

The sequence came from a human donor with classical Hodgkin lymphoma. Sequencing was performed on CD8+ T cells from blood. The rearrangement links TRBV7-2 to TRBJ2-4, with TRBD2 matching 13 bases. The CDR3 region is CASNKPGLAGQYF. The CDR3 DNA reads as TGTGCCAGCAACAAACCGGGACTAGCGGGGCAGTACTTC.